This TCR beta chain was recorded in a study of blood T cell repertoires in COVID-19. From germline, CDR1 is MDHEN and CDR2 SYDVKM. J was trimmed by 2 bases and V by 6 bases; bases with no gene match: 9. This CDR3 spans 15 amino acids. In the original workflow: Counts of nucleated cells, estimated from reference gene primer amplification, were obtained. The assay was immunoSEQ multiplex PCR, and TCRdb's table has in-frame clones only and misses some. That table furnishes V, J and clone size, whereas the DNA furnished D and trimming. The sample shows fewer than 300,000 clones, approximately 90% of them seen only once. This clone was detected once. Clinical history as reported by participants underpinned cohort assignment.

The chain couples TRBV28 to TRBJ2-7, with TRBD1 matching 8 bases. Sequenced material: PBMCs or T cells enriched from blood (not recorded which). The clonotype was recovered from a woman aged 25 to 39 who had recovered from COVID-19. The CDR3 spells CASSTDRGKPYEQYF. CDR3 DNA sequence: TGTGCCAGCAGCACAGACAGGGGCAAACCCTACGAGCAGTACTTC.